The rows below give T cell receptor beta chains drawn from one sample of a study of monozygotic twins with inflammatory bowel disease. Following a re-call of the 5' RACE reads, TCRdb has one entry per CDR3 protein and lacks DNA. The table lists around 380,000 distinct CDR3 sequences. The material sequenced was blood. These receptor sequences come from a human donor with ulcerative colitis or Crohn's disease, or a healthy co-twin of an affected twin (not recorded which). Each CDR3 is given with its conserved first and last residue.

cdr3_aa	v_call	j_call
CASSRWDTTGELFF	TRBV7-2	TRBJ2-2
CATSRVGGLGTEAFF	TRBV15	TRBJ1-1
CASSPRASGGTDNEQFF	TRBV3-1	TRBJ2-1
CASSYSGWEAGGSYEQYF	TRBV6-5	TRBJ2-7
CASSAQGRGSYNEQFF	TRBV7-2	TRBJ2-1
CASSLEGSNTGELFF	TRBV5-1	TRBJ2-2
CASSAPPTSYEQYF	TRBV7-8	TRBJ2-7
CASVRRGTDTQYF	TRBV28	TRBJ2-3
CASSLGSGSGDNEQFF	TRBV5-1	TRBJ2-1
CASSPRGREQETQYF	TRBV7-3	TRBJ2-5
CASKNDGDNQPQHF	TRBV21-1	TRBJ1-5
CASSEHSERNTGELFF	TRBV10-1	TRBJ2-2
CASSWDRIETQYF	TRBV7-2	TRBJ2-5
CASSTSQGFNEQFF	TRBV7-6	TRBJ2-1
CASSGGPAWLSGELFF	TRBV5-5	TRBJ2-2
CASSENDRTTTNEKLFF	TRBV6-1	TRBJ1-4
CASSLGRNAYGYTF	TRBV5-4	TRBJ1-2
CASSLEEGGSYEQYF	TRBV11-2	TRBJ2-7
CASRADSQETQYF	TRBV5-5	TRBJ2-5
CASRARRGSYEQYF	TRBV10-2	TRBJ2-7
CASSANTGYEGYTF	TRBV6-1	TRBJ1-2
CASSLARGRRNNSPLHF	TRBV28	TRBJ1-6
CAWRLTSDNEQFF	TRBV30	TRBJ2-1
CSVDQGIYEQYF	TRBV29-1	TRBJ2-7
CSATVAGDNTDTQYF	TRBV20-1	TRBJ2-3
CASSEGQKETQYF	TRBV5-1	TRBJ2-5
CASSSPRGQGVGGANVLTF	TRBV7-3	TRBJ2-6
CASSLGGVVSSPLHF	TRBV5-6	TRBJ1-6
CASRPGQGIGELFF	TRBV5-1	TRBJ2-2
CASSTRLAGNVLETQYF	TRBV28	TRBJ2-5
CASSLEWYNDYNEQFF	TRBV7-6	TRBJ2-1
CASSSRTRSSYNEQFF	TRBV12-3/TRBV12-4	TRBJ2-1
CASSPLETWRTDTQYF	TRBV7-8	TRBJ2-3
CASTRRGGSQETQYF	TRBV19	TRBJ2-5
CASSHHGGPETQYF	TRBV14	TRBJ2-5
CSATGQGETQYF	TRBV29-1	TRBJ2-5
CASSLAETSSTDTQYF	TRBV5-1	TRBJ2-3
CATTLAGVNEQFF	TRBV6-1	TRBJ2-1
CASSSGLAGGNGELFF	TRBV28	TRBJ2-2
CSVSAHQDTEAFF	TRBV29-1	TRBJ1-1
CSAEGAGGIYEQYF	TRBV20-1	TRBJ2-7
CATSRDRDPETQYF	TRBV15	TRBJ2-5
CASSSWTGPRQPQHF	TRBV7-2	TRBJ1-5
CSAVLGRTYEQYF	TRBV20-1	TRBJ2-7
CASSPGTERGYGYTF	TRBV7-2	TRBJ1-2
CASTVGVSYEQYF	TRBV4-1	TRBJ2-7
CASSSHPGAQPQHF	TRBV3-1	TRBJ1-5
CASSLLVVTRTDTQYF	TRBV5-5	TRBJ2-3
CASSIGHGTYEQYF	TRBV7-2	TRBJ2-7
CASSPSRETGAEKLFF	TRBV18	TRBJ1-4
CAWSTESNQPQHF	TRBV30	TRBJ1-5
CSARPTPSSGVFSSYEQYF	TRBV20-1	TRBJ2-7
CSASRGAGANSPLHF	TRBV20-1	TRBJ1-6
CASERPENTEAFF	TRBV2	TRBJ1-1
CSAQGQTYNSPLHF	TRBV20-1	TRBJ1-6
CASSGKGTDTSYEQYF	TRBV5-1	TRBJ2-7
CAISDSGSGGELFF	TRBV10-3	TRBJ2-2
CAILGAGNEQFF	TRBV10-3	TRBJ2-1
CASSFEGSSTDTQYF	TRBV7-2	TRBJ2-3
CASSGRAAGDTEAFF	TRBV5-1	TRBJ1-1